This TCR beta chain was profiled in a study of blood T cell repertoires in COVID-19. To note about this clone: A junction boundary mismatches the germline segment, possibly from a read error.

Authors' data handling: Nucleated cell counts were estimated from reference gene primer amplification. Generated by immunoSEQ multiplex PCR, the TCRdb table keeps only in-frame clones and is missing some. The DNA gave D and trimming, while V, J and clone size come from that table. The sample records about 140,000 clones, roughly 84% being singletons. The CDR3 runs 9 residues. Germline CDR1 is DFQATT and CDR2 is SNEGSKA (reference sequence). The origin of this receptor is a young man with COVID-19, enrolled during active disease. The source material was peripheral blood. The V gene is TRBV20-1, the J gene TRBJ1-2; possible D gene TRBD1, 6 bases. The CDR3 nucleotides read TGCAGTGCTGAGGGACACCCAACGTTC. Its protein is CSAEGHPTF.